This T cell receptor (beta chain) stems from a study of cytotoxic CD8 clonotypes in ibrutinib-treated CLL. V lost 5 bases, J lost 8 bases, and 3 bases stayed unmatched. CDR1 and CDR2 from the germline V gene are SGHTA and FQGNSA. The CDR3 runs 13 residues. Using immunoSEQ multiplex PCR, the repertoire was profiled, and TCRdb retains in-frame clones only, with some absent. The repertoire holds approximately 140,000 clones, with about 80% as singletons. The gene calls are TRBV7-2 and TRBJ1-4, with 9 bases that match TRBD1. The receptor was derived from a human donor with chronic lymphocytic leukemia. The specimen was PBMCs, collected after 12 months of ibrutinib treatment. CDR3 nucleotides: TGTGCCAGCAGCCGGGACAGGGAGGAAAAACTGTTTTTT. It is translated as CASSRDREEKLFF.